This TCR beta chain stems from a study of cytomegalovirus exposure and HLA in healthy donors. General study findings and limits: Earlier analysis looked at TCR beta V segments, and most were productive about 90% or about 30% of the time.

Germline values: CDR1 SGHTA, CDR2 FQGNSA. The V end was cut by 5 bases, the J end by 4 bases, with 16 bases between. The CDR3 runs to 15 residues. Details on this clone: Its target is unknown.

Use of 60 Vbeta and 13 Jbeta primers characterized the PCR. Using immunoSEQ multiplex PCR, the repertoire was profiled, and TCRdb retains in-frame clones only, with some absent. The sample has 60,000 to 80,000 clones. Sequenced sample: PBMCs. The source is a man aged 40-49 years in good health and CMV-seronegative. V is TRBV7-2 and J is TRBJ2-3; D uncertain. The DNA for the CDR3 is TGTGCCAGCAGCCGCACTATTCAACGGTCAGATACGCAGTATTTT. Protein product: CASSRTIQRSDTQYF.